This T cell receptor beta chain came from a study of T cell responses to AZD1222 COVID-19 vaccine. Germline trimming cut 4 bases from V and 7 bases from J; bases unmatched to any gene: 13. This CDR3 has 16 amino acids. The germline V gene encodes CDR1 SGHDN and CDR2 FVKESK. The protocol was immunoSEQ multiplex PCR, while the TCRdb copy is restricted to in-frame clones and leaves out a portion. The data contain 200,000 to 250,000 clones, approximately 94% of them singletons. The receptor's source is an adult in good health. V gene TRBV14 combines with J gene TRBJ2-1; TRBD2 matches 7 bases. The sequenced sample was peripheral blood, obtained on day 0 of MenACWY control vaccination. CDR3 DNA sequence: TGTGCCAGCAGCCGCGAGACTAGCCGGGGGTCTAATGAGCAGTTCTTC. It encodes CASSRETSRGSNEQFF.